This T cell receptor (beta chain) is drawn from a study of blood T cell repertoires in COVID-19. The ends lost 5 bases at V and 4 bases at J; junction bases unmatched: 14. The CDR3 runs 17 residues. Germline lookup yields CDR1 LNHDA and CDR2 SQIVND (reference sequence). Study processing details: Amplification from reference gene primers served as the basis for estimated nucleated cell counts. The protocol was immunoSEQ multiplex PCR, while the TCRdb copy is restricted to in-frame clones and leaves out a portion. D and trimming come from the DNA, and the V and J calls and clone size come from that table. The repertoire consists of some 200,000 clones, with 75% to 90% occurring once and the leading ten covering approximately 3.8%. The cohort comprised adults aged 18 to 89 years residing in 24 US areas. Cohort allocation depended upon clinical history that participants reported.

The sample comprised PBMCs or T cells enriched from blood (not recorded which). The sequence was obtained from a woman between 18 and 30 years old in a cohort exposed to, infected with or recovered from COVID-19 (not recorded which). The V call is TRBV19, the J call TRBJ2-5, with 9 bases fitting TRBD2. CDR3 protein: CASSGGAGGARVETQYF. In DNA, the CDR3 is TGTGCCAGTAGTGGGGGAGCGGGAGGCGCCAGGGTAGAGACCCAGTACTTC.